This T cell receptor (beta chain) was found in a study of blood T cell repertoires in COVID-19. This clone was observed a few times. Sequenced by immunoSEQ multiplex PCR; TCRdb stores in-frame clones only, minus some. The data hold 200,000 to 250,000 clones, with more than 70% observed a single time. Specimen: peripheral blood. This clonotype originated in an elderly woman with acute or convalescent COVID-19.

The CDR3 DNA sequence: TGTGCCAGCTCGACCACAGACACCACAGGAAACACCATATATTTT. Protein sequence: CASSTTDTTGNTIYF. V is TRBV18 and J is TRBJ1-3; D remains unclear. Germline CDR1 reads KGHSH; CDR2 reads LQKENI. This CDR3 comprises 15 residues. V lost 6 bases and J 4 bases, leaving 16 bases between the germline ends.